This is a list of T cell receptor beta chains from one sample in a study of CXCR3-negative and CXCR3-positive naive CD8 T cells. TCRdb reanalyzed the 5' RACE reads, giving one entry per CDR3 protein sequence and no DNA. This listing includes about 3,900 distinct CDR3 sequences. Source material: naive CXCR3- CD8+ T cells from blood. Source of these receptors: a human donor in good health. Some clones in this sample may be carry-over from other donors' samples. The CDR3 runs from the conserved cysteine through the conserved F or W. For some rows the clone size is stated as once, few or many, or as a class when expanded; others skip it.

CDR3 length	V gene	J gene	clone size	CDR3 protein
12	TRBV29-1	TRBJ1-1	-	CSGGTAAPEAFF
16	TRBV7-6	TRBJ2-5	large	CASSLGTGKYQETQYF
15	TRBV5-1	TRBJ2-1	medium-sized	CASRPAAGGQNEQFF
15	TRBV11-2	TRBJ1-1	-	CASTSAGPMNTEAFF
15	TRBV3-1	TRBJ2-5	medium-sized	CASSQTAGGRETQYF
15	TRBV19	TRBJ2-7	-	CASSIAGQGAYEQYF
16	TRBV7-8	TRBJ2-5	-	CASSLASAFGGETQYF
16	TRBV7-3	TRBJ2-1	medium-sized	CASSLGSGPRYNEQFF
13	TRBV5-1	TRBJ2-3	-	CASSQPEADTQYF
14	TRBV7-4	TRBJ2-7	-	CASSFRDSSYEQYF
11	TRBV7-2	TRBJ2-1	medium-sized	CATRTYNEQFF
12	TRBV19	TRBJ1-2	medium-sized	CASTVGGAGYTF
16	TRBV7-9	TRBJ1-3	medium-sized	CASSSWVGLSGNTIYF
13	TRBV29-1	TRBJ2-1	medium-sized	CSVQGGNYNEQFF
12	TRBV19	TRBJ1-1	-	CASTPRGGEAFF
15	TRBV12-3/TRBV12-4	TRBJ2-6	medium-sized	CASSPQGAGANVLTF
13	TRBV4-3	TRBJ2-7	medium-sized	CASSQSRGREQYF
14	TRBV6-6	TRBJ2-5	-	CASSSGPAAETKYF
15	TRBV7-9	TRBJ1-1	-	CASSFGVTGRTEAFF
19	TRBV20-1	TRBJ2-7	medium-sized	CSARDPHGLAGGLPYEQYF
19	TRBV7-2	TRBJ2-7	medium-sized	CASSLTRDARLGSSYEQYF
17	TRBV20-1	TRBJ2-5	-	CSAEFLGQGLSQETQYF
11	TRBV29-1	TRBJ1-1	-	CSVVVDGEAFF
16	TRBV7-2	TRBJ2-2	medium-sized	CASSLGGQGGTGELFF
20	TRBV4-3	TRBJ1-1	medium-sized	CASSQGTENFLAGRHTEAFF
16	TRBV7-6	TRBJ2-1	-	CASSLNSGVAMNEQFF
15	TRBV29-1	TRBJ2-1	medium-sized	CSVEDRSVTGDEQFF
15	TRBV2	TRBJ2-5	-	CASSKDPGQQETQYF
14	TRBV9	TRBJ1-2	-	CASSVGEEDYGYTF
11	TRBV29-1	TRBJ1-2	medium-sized	CSVAGVYGYTF
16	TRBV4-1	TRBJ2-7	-	CASSQALQGSSYEQYF
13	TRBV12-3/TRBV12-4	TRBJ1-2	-	CASSPGQNYGYTF
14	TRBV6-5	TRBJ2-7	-	CASSYRAGVYEQYF
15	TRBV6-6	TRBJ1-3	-	CASTLKLALGNTIYF
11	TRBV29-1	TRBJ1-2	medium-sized	CSVKPTDGYTF
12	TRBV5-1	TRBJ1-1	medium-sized	CAMEEVETEAFF
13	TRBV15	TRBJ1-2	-	CATSRDTLYGYTF